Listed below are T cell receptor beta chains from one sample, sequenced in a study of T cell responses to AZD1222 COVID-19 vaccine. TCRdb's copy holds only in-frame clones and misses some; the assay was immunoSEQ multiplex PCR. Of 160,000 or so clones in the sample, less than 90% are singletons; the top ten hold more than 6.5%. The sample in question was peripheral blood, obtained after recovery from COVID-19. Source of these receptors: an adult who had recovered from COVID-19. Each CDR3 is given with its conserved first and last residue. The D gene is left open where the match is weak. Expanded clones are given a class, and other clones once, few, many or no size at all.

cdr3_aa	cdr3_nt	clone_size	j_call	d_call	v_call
CASNEMGQFDSPLHF	TGTGCCAGCAATGAAATGGGACAGTTCGATTCACCCCTCCACTTT	.	TRBJ1-6	TRBD1	TRBV2
CASSLTSGTSNTGELFF	TGCGCCAGCAGCTTGACTAGCGGGACCTCGAACACCGGGGAGCTGTTTTTT	.	TRBJ2-2	TRBD2	TRBV5-1
CASSQGLAGGEETQYF	TGTGCCAGCAGCCAAGGATTAGCGGGGGGCGAAGAGACCCAGTACTTC	.	TRBJ2-5	TRBD2	TRBV4-2
CASSLGRNTEAFF	TGTGCCAGCAGCTTAGGCAGGAACACTGAAGCTTTCTTT	.	TRBJ1-1	.	TRBV11-2
CASSSLNRQGNYEQYF	TGTGCCAGCAGTTCCCTGAATAGGCAAGGGAACTACGAGCAGTACTTC	.	TRBJ2-7	.	TRBV6-2/TRBV6-3
CASSPDRSNYGYTF	TGTGCCAGCAGCCCGGACAGAAGTAACTATGGCTACACCTTC	.	TRBJ1-2	.	TRBV7-8
CASSYRGLNQPQHF	TGTGCCAGCAGTTATAGGGGCCTCAATCAGCCCCAGCATTTT	.	TRBJ1-5	.	TRBV6-2/TRBV6-3
CASSPGGVTYF	TGTGCCAGCAGCCCAGGGGGAGTGACGTACTTC	.	TRBJ2-7	TRBD1	TRBV7-9
CASSKGQGATYTGELFF	TGTGCCAGCAGTAAGGGACAGGGGGCGACCTACACCGGGGAGCTGTTTTTT	.	TRBJ2-2	TRBD1	TRBV6-2/TRBV6-3
CASSPDSSYNEQFF	TGTGCCAGCAGCCCCGACAGCTCCTACAATGAGCAGTTCTTC	.	TRBJ2-1	.	TRBV11-2
CASSLGAYDWSCEQYF	TGTGCCAGCAGCTTGGGAGCCTATGACTGGTCTTGCGAGCAGTACTTC	.	TRBJ2-7	.	TRBV5-8
CASSRREGRGETQYF	TGTGCCAGCAGCCGCCGGGAGGGTCGGGGGGAGACCCAGTACTTC	.	TRBJ2-5	TRBD2	TRBV3-1/TRBV3-2
CASSMGQGTGTGELFF	TGTGCCAGTAGTATGGGTCAGGGAACGGGCACCGGGGAGCTGTTTTTT	.	TRBJ2-2	.	TRBV19
CASSLADRETAGAFF	TGTGCCAGCAGCTTAGCGGACAGGGAAACCGCCGGGGCTTTCTTT	.	TRBJ1-1	TRBD1	TRBV7-9
CASSFYSSRSGYTF	TGTGCCAGCAGCTTTTACAGCTCGCGTAGCGGCTACACCTTC	.	TRBJ1-2	.	TRBV11-2
CASSLVGRLSTDTQYF	TGTGCCAGCAGCTTGGTAGGCAGGCTGAGCACAGATACGCAGTATTTT	.	TRBJ2-3	.	TRBV5-4
CASSSFPEGSREAFF	TGTGCCAGCAGTTCCTTTCCCGAGGGCTCCCGTGAAGCTTTCTTT	once	TRBJ1-1	.	TRBV28
CASSVTGGETEAFF	TGTGCCAGCAGCGTGACAGGGGGCGAAACTGAAGCTTTCTTT	.	TRBJ1-1	TRBD1	TRBV7-3
CASSPDRTNYGYTF	TGTGCCAGCAGCCCGGACAGGACGAACTATGGCTACACCTTC	.	TRBJ1-2	TRBD1	TRBV5-6
CASSREGREKLFF	TGTGCCAGCAGCCGAGAGGGGCGGGAAAAACTGTTTTTT	.	TRBJ1-4	.	TRBV2
CASHPSPGNTEAFF	TGTGCCAGCCACCCGTCCCCGGGGAACACTGAAGCTTTCTTT	.	TRBJ1-1	.	TRBV6-5
CASLTYGMNTEAFF	TGTGCCAGCTTAACGTATGGGATGAACACTGAAGCTTTCTTT	.	TRBJ1-1	.	TRBV28
CASSQGQGSDTQYF	TGTGCCAGCAGCCAGGGACAGGGGTCAGATACGCAGTATTTT	.	TRBJ2-3	TRBD1	TRBV3-1/TRBV3-2
CSASGDTQYF	TGCAGTGCAAGTGGAGATACGCAGTATTTT	.	TRBJ2-3	.	TRBV20-1
CSVRDRGRAGELFF	TGCAGCGTCCGGGACAGGGGGCGCGCCGGGGAGCTGTTTTTT	.	TRBJ2-2	TRBD1	TRBV29-1
CASSANFFGQGAADTQYF	TGTGCCAGTAGTGCAAATTTTTTCGGACAGGGGGCAGCAGATACGCAGTATTTT	.	TRBJ2-3	TRBD1	TRBV19
CASSPRTGPKETQYF	TGTGCCAGCAGCCCCAGGACAGGGCCCAAAGAGACCCAGTACTTC	.	TRBJ2-5	TRBD1	TRBV27
CASSQWTSGGQETQYF	TGTGCCAGCAGCCAGTGGACTAGCGGGGGGCAAGAGACCCAGTACTTC	.	TRBJ2-5	TRBD2	TRBV3-1/TRBV3-2
CASSWTGEDNSPLHF	TGCGCCAGCAGCTGGACGGGAGAGGATAATTCACCCCTCCACTTT	.	TRBJ1-6	.	TRBV5-1
CASSLTSRRTDTQYF	TGTGCCAGCAGCTTAACATCCAGACGCACAGATACGCAGTATTTT	.	TRBJ2-3	.	TRBV7-9
CASSAEAGPFGGGYTF	TGTGCCAGCAGCGCCGAGGCAGGGCCATTTGGGGGTGGCTACACCTTC	.	TRBJ1-2	.	TRBV9
CASSLAGTSAYEQYF	TGTGCCAGCAGCTTAGCGGGGACTAGCGCTTACGAGCAGTACTTC	once	TRBJ2-7	TRBD2	TRBV7-2
CASSPGQVSSYEQYF	TGTGCCAGCAGCCCCGGACAGGTCTCCTCCTACGAGCAGTACTTC	.	TRBJ2-7	TRBD1	TRBV9
CASSLGTPNTEAFF	TGTGCCAGCAGCTTAGGGACACCGAACACTGAAGCTTTCTTT	.	TRBJ1-1	.	TRBV7-9
CASSLAGQGNNSPLHF	TGCGCCAGCAGCTTGGCCGGACAGGGCAATAATTCACCCCTCCACTTT	.	TRBJ1-6	TRBD1	TRBV5-1
CASSSWQNLSNYGYTF	TGCGCCAGCAGCTCGTGGCAGAACCTATCGAACTATGGCTACACCTTC	once	TRBJ1-2	.	TRBV5-1
CASSLGQGRATNEKLFF	TGTGCCAGCAGCTTGGGACAGGGTAGGGCAACTAATGAAAAACTGTTTTTT	.	TRBJ1-4	TRBD1	TRBV7-9
CASSELGLGNQPQHF	TGTGCCAGCAGTGAATTGGGGCTAGGCAATCAGCCCCAGCATTTT	once	TRBJ1-5	.	TRBV2
CASSLLREQGKNIQYF	TGTGCCAGCAGTTTACTCAGAGAACAGGGCAAAAACATTCAGTACTTC	.	TRBJ2-4	.	TRBV27
CASRSGGGGGGGTEAFF	TGTGCCAGCAGATCCGGAGGGGGGGGCGGAGGCGGGACTGAAGCTTTCTTT	.	TRBJ1-1	.	TRBV5-4
CAMRQANTGELFF	TGTGCCATGCGACAGGCGAACACCGGGGAGCTGTTTTTT	.	TRBJ2-2	.	TRBV5-4
CASSQRDQTLPGANVLTF	TGCGCCAGCAGCCAACGCGACCAAACTCTACCTGGGGCCAACGTCCTGACTTTC	.	TRBJ2-6	.	TRBV4-1
CASSKLGDTGELFF	TGTGCCAGCAGTAAACTGGGGGACACCGGGGAGCTGTTTTTT	.	TRBJ2-2	.	TRBV27
CAISENPTVNEQFF	TGTGCCATCAGTGAGAACCCCACGGTCAATGAGCAGTTCTTC	.	TRBJ2-1	.	TRBV10-3
CASSLREDLQEQFF	TGTGCCAGCTCTTTGCGGGAGGACTTACAGGAGCAGTTCTTC	.	TRBJ2-1	TRBD2	TRBV7-8
CASSPGGAGGADTQYF	TGTGCCAGCAGCCCGGGGGGTGCGGGAGGAGCAGATACGCAGTATTTT	once	TRBJ2-3	TRBD2	TRBV5-4
CASSHGTGYEQYF	TGTGCCAGCAGCCATGGGACAGGGTACGAGCAGTACTTC	.	TRBJ2-7	TRBD1	TRBV5-8
CASTRRDNQETQYF	TGTGCCAGCACCCGAAGGGACAACCAAGAGACCCAGTACTTC	.	TRBJ2-5	.	TRBV2
CASSGVGAGQGASPLHF	TGTGCCAGCAGCGGAGTGGGTGCTGGACAGGGGGCTTCACCCCTCCACTTT	.	TRBJ1-6	TRBD1	TRBV9
CASSWGVLVTGELFF	TGTGCCAGCAGTTGGGGGGTTTTGGTGACCGGGGAGCTGTTTTTT	.	TRBJ2-2	.	TRBV28
CASSLTQGLGNQPQHF	TGTGCCAGCAGTTTAACGCAGGGGCTGGGCAATCAGCCCCAGCATTTT	.	TRBJ1-5	.	TRBV27
CASSGLGISGTGELFF	TGCGCCAGCAGCGGACTCGGAATTTCGGGCACCGGGGAGCTGTTTTTT	.	TRBJ2-2	.	TRBV5-1
CASSLSGRPDTQYF	TGCGCCAGCAGCTTGTCTGGCCGACCAGATACGCAGTATTTT	once	TRBJ2-3	.	TRBV5-1
CATLDRGYTEAFF	TGTGCCACACTTGACAGGGGGTACACTGAAGCTTTCTTT	.	TRBJ1-1	TRBD1	TRBV6-5
CASSLEGVHYNSPLHF	TGTGCCAGCAGCTTGGAAGGGGTACATTATAATTCACCCCTCCACTTT	.	TRBJ1-6	.	TRBV5-6
CASSGDRARVQYF	TGTGCCAGCAGTGGGGACAGGGCAAGGGTGCAGTACTTC	.	TRBJ2-7	TRBD1	TRBV6-6
CASSVGVLSNQPQHF	TGTGCCAGTAGTGTCGGGGTCCTTAGCAATCAGCCCCAGCATTTT	few	TRBJ1-5	.	TRBV19
CASSRLGQLPSYEQYF	TGTGCCAGCAGCCGCCTGGGACAGCTCCCATCCTACGAGCAGTACTTC	.	TRBJ2-7	TRBD1	TRBV11-2
CASSPRQGLGANVLTF	TGTGCCAGCAGTCCCAGACAGGGGTTAGGGGCCAACGTCCTGACTTTC	.	TRBJ2-6	TRBD1	TRBV28